These 16 T cell receptor beta chains were all obtained from the same sample, sequenced in a study of CD8+ T cells in alopecia areata. This sample's treatment: oral pan-JAK inhibitor, 5-10 mg twice daily. As the sequencing template, cDNA was produced by extracting RNA and reverse transcribing it. Generated by immunoSEQ multiplex PCR, the TCRdb table keeps only in-frame clones and is missing some. The sample consists of tens of thousands of clones, around 29% of them appearing once. Sample: CD8+ T cells sorted from blood, taken at week 4, from a patient treated with tofacitinib. These receptors all come from a human donor with alopecia areata.

CDR3 coding DNA: TGTGCCAGCAGTGTTAACAGGGGCTACGAGCAGTACTTC. The encoded protein is CASSVNRGYEQYF. The chain joins TRBV6-6 to TRBJ2-7, with TRBD1 matching over 7 bases. V trimming: 5 bases; J trimming: 3 bases; junction bases outside the gene matches: 4. CDR3 size: 13 residues. Per germline, CDR1 MNHNY and CDR2 SVGAGI (reference sequence).

The rearrangement joins TRBV29-1 to TRBJ1-2, with D unresolved. The germline V gene has CDR1 SQVTM and CDR2 ANQGSEA. This CDR3 spans 14 amino acids. The V gene lost 5 bases and the J gene lost 6 bases, with 19 bases spanning the gap. The CDR3 DNA is TGCAGCGTTAAACCCCCAGATCCCATTAATGGCTACACCTTC. Translated, it gives CSVKPPDPINGYTF. Full variable domain (outside the CDR3, taken from reference TRBV29-1 and TRBJ1-2): SAVISQKPSRDICQRGTSLTIQCQVDSQVTMMFWYRQQPGQSLTLIATANQGSEATYESGFVIDKFPISRPNLTFSTLTVSNMSPEDSSIYLCSVKPPDPINGYTFGSGTRLTVV.

This clone has a handful of counts. The CDR3 is CASSFGGANVLTF. The CDR3 coding sequence is TGTGCCAGCAGCTTTGGTGGGGCCAACGTCCTGACTTTC. The chain couples TRBV5-6 to TRBJ2-6; D is unclear. The CDR3 runs to 13 residues. CDR1 and CDR2 (germline): SGHDT, YYEEEE. The V end was cut by 2 bases, the J end by 3 bases, with 3 bases between.

This chain connects TRBV6-6 to TRBJ1-2, with 9 bases identical to TRBD1. The J segment lost 4 bases and the V segment lost 4 bases, leaving 4 bases of the junction unmatched. This CDR3 spans 14 amino acids. Germline V CDR1 and CDR2: MNHNY, SVGAGI (reference sequence). Here the CDR3 reads CASSSGQGRYGYTF. The CDR3 nucleotides read TGTGCCAGCAGTTCGGGACAGGGCCGCTATGGCTACACCTTC.

The gene calls are TRBV15 and TRBJ2-2; perhaps TRBD1 as D (5 bases). The germline V gene encodes CDR1 LNHNV and CDR2 YYDKDF (reference sequence). CDR3 length equals 17 residues. V gave up 4 bases and J gave up 0 bases, with 15 bases separating them. CDR3: CATSTPNRPTNTGELFF. The CDR3 DNA reads TGTGCCACCAGCACTCCAAACAGGCCTACGAACACCGGGGAGCTGTTTTTT.

The J gene is TRBJ2-7, the V gene TRBV28, with 8 nucleotides matching TRBD1. This CDR3 is 16 amino acids long. V trimming: 5 bases; J trimming: 0 bases; junction bases outside the gene matches: 9. CDR1 and CDR2 (germline): MDHEN, SYDVKM. CDR3 bases: TGTGCCAGCAGTCTACGTGGCAGGGGGCCCTCCTACGAGCAGTACTTC. Residues: CASSLRGRGPSYEQYF.

The chain uses TRBV2 and TRBJ2-1; TRBD2 matches 10 bases. The CDR3 is 12 residues long. J gave up 7 bases and V 10 bases, and 4 bases lay outside the gene matches. Per the germline V gene, CDR1 is SNHLY and CDR2 is FYNNEI. The CDR3 nucleotides are TGTGCCAACCGGGGACTAGCGAATGAGCAGTTCTTC. Amino acids: CANRGLANEQFF.

This clone occurred a few times. The chain couples TRBV27 to TRBJ2-5, with 8 bases matching TRBD2. The V gene end was trimmed by 2 bases and the J gene end by 5 bases; junction bases not matched to a gene: 1. Germline CDR1 and CDR2: MNHEY and SMNVEV (reference sequence). CDR3 length equals 13 residues. This CDR3 reads CASSLTSGETQYF. The CDR3 region has the DNA TGTGCCAGCAGTTTAACTAGCGGTGAGACCCAGTACTTC.

This clone was recorded a few times. This rearrangement joins TRBV27 to TRBJ2-1; 11 nucleotides agree with TRBD2. Trimming took 6 bases from V and 8 from J; bases not matched to a gene: 6. The CDR3 is made up of 14 amino acids. Germline V lookup: CDR1 MNHEY, CDR2 SMNVEV (reference sequence). CDR3 bases: TGTGCCAGCAGACTAGCGGGAGCTGGGCATGAGCAGTTCTTC. This translates into CASRLAGAGHEQFF.

The genes are TRBV9 and TRBJ1-2; TRBD1 might be the D (6 bases). Deletions cut 0 bases from V and 8 bases from J, with 17 bases between. Germline V gene lookup returns CDR1 SGDLS and CDR2 YYNGEE. This CDR3 is built from 15 residues. CDR3 loop: CASSVVPGAGQGYTF. The CDR3 DNA reads as TGTGCCAGCAGCGTAGTCCCGGGGGCAGGCCAAGGCTACACCTTC.

The chain combines TRBV29-1 with TRBJ2-2; D might be TRBD1 or TRBD2, each matching 6 bases. V was trimmed by 3 bases and J by 6 bases, leaving 11 bases between them. Per the germline V gene, CDR1 is SQVTM and CDR2 is ANQGSEA. The CDR3 contains 13 residues. The DNA for the CDR3 is TGCAGCGTTGATCGGGGGCCGGCCGGGGAGCTGTTTTTT. Its protein product is CSVDRGPAGELFF.

This clone was recorded many times. At the DNA level, this CDR3 is encoded by other sequences in the same sample as well. This chain links TRBV11-2 with TRBJ1-2, with D possibly matching TRBD1 (5 bases). V lost 1 base and J 6 bases, leaving 9 bases between the germline ends. CDR1 SGHAT and CDR2 FQNNGV come from the germline V gene. This CDR3 region has 13 residues. This CDR3 is CASSLGGLDGYTF. CDR3 coding DNA: TGTGCCAGCAGCTTAGGGGGCCTAGATGGCTACACCTTC.

The J gene is TRBJ1-3, the V gene TRBV29-1; 8 nucleotides align to TRBD1. The germline CDR1 and CDR2 sequences are SQVTM and ANQGSEA. CDR3 length: 15 amino acids. J lost 4 bases, V lost 6 bases, and 11 bases had no gene match. The CDR3 region has the DNA TGCAGCGTGATCCCCTCGGACAGGGCAGGAAACACCATATATTTT. Translated, it gives CSVIPSDRAGNTIYF.

The chain recombines TRBV2 with TRBJ1-2, with a weak D call TRBD1 (6 bases). The CDR3 covers 15 residues. Germline lookup yields CDR1 SNHLY and CDR2 FYNNEI. V was cut by 9 bases and J by 5 bases, with 22 bases left in between. This CDR3 is CASQVRGRIGYGYTF. CDR3 nucleotide sequence: TGTGCCAGTCAGGTCCGGGGGCGAATAGGGTATGGCTACACCTTC.

The chain links TRBV29-1 to TRBJ1-1; D is unresolved. The germline V gene has CDR1 SQVTM and CDR2 ANQGSEA. Trimming pared 5 bases from V and 5 bases from J, leaving 15 bases between. This CDR3 spans 13 amino acids. CDR3 coding DNA: TGCAGCGTTCCACTGCCTGCTGGGACTGAAGCTTTCTTT. Protein product: CSVPLPAGTEAFF.

The rearrangement links TRBV7-2 to TRBJ2-5; no firm D call. With 5 bases removed from V and 4 bases from J, the gap between germline ends came to 11 bases. The CDR3 contains 13 residues. From germline, CDR1 is SGHTA and CDR2 FQGNSA. Here the CDR3 DNA reads TGTGCCAGCAGCCCCGCCCTCGCAGAGACCCAGTACTTC. Its translation: CASSPALAETQYF.